Shown below are 26 T cell receptor beta chains from a single sample sequenced in a study of blood T cell repertoires in COVID-19. The repertoire was sequenced with immunoSEQ multiplex PCR; TCRdb's copy has only in-frame clones and lacks some. The sample comprises 200,000 or so clones, 82% of which are singletons, and approximately 5.4% rests with the top ten. Specimen: peripheral blood. The source is a woman in her 30s with acute or convalescent COVID-19.

This sequence joins TRBV5-1 and TRBJ2-1, with unresolved D. The CDR3 runs 14 residues. CDR1 is SGHRS, CDR2 YFSETQ, per germline. V lost 3 bases and J lost 3, with 10 bases in between. This CDR3 reads CASSSTVSYNEQFF. In nucleotides, the CDR3 is TGCGCCAGCAGCTCCACGGTTAGCTACAATGAGCAGTTCTTC. The full variable domain, in which reference TRBV5-1 and TRBJ2-1 provide the parts outside the CDR3, is KAGVTQTPRYLIKTRGQQVTLSCSPISGHRSVSWYQQTPGQGLQFLFEYFSETQRNKGNFPGRFSGRQFSNSRSEMNVSTLELGDSALYLCASSSTVSYNEQFFGPGTRLTVL.

The count of this clone is one. This rearrangement joins TRBV7-2 to TRBJ1-2, with TRBD1 matching 7 bases. CDR3 length equals 13 residues. Germline V gives CDR1 SGHTA, CDR2 FQGNSA. J lost 7 bases, V lost 4 bases, and 6 bases had no gene match. The CDR3 DNA follows: TGTGCCAGCAGCTACGACAGGGAAAGTGGCTACACCTTC. Encoded protein: CASSYDRESGYTF.

The chain recombines TRBV28 with TRBJ1-5; D is perhaps TRBD1 (5 bases). V lost 8 bases to trimming and J lost 3 bases, with 17 bases between them. This CDR3 spans 15 amino acids. The germline V gene encodes CDR1 MDHEN and CDR2 SYDVKM. CDR3 protein: CASLTGHFSNQPQHF. The DNA of the CDR3 is TGTGCCAGCCTGACTGGACATTTTTCCAATCAGCCCCAGCATTTT.

This clone was observed a few times. The V call is TRBV6-5, the J call TRBJ2-5, with a weak D call TRBD1 (5 bases). CDR3 length equals 11 residues. The V gene lost 9 bases and the J gene lost 8 bases, with 13 bases spanning the gap. Germline assignment: CDR1 MNHEY and CDR2 SVGAGI. The CDR3 nucleotides are TGTGCCAGTAACAATAGGGGAACCCAGTACTTC. Translation: CASNNRGTQYF.

The chain combines TRBV5-4 with TRBJ2-1; 13 bases agree with TRBD2. V dropped 6 bases and J dropped 8; count of bases not matched to a gene: 8. Germline CDR1 SGHNT, CDR2 YYREEE (reference sequence). The CDR3 is 15 residues long. CDR3 DNA sequence: TGTGCCAGCACCCCACTAGCGGGGGGGCTAGATGAGCAGTTCTTC. Translated, it gives CASTPLAGGLDEQFF.

The chain is built from TRBV15 and TRBJ1-2; D gene unclear. Trimming removed 0 bases at V and 7 bases at J, with 15 bases between. The CDR3 totals 15 residues. Germline lookup yields CDR1 LNHNV and CDR2 YYDKDF (reference sequence). The DNA of the CDR3 is TGTGCCACCAGCAGAGATTTTGCTAGTCGCCGTGGCTACACCTTC. It is translated as CATSRDFASRRGYTF.

V and J are TRBV7-6 and TRBJ2-1; D not resolved. The CDR3 has 17 amino acids. The germline V gene encodes CDR1 SGHVS and CDR2 FNYEAQ. V was shortened by 2 bases and J by 0 bases, with 14 bases between the two germline ends. CDR3 coding DNA: TGTGCCAGCAGCTTACTTCTTAGAGCTAGCTCCTACAATGAGCAGTTCTTC. Its translation: CASSLLLRASSYNEQFF.

In this sample, this clone turned up a few times. The gene calls are TRBV5-4 and TRBJ2-2; D might be TRBD2 (6 bases). V lost 2 bases to trimming and J lost 7 bases, with 15 bases between them. The CDR3 sequence is 15 residues long. Germline V gene data show CDR1 as SGHNT and CDR2 as YYREEE (reference sequence). The CDR3 loop reads CASSLPGSGVGELFF. The CDR3 DNA reads as TGTGCCAGCAGCTTACCCGGGAGTGGCGTCGGGGAGCTGTTTTTT.

A single count supports this clone. This chain uses TRBV9 with TRBJ2-3; 10 nucleotides agree with TRBD2. The CDR3 runs 16 residues. The germline CDR1 and CDR2 sequences are SGDLS and YYNGEE. Trimming at V came to 4 bases and at J to 2 bases, leaving 7 bases not matched to a gene. The CDR3 is CASSPRSGGYTDTQYF. CDR3 DNA: TGTGCCAGCAGCCCCCGTAGCGGGGGGTACACAGATACGCAGTATTTT.

This clone was observed a few times. CDR3: CASSLGVGGAKYEQYF. In DNA, the CDR3 is TGCGCCAGCAGCTTGGGAGTAGGGGGCGCAAAGTACGAGCAGTACTTC. The chain has TRBV5-1 and TRBJ2-7, with 7 bases aligning to TRBD1. CDR3 length equals 16 residues. The germline gives CDR1 SGHRS, CDR2 YFSETQ. The junction had 10 bases not matched to a gene; V was cut back by 0 bases and J by 4 bases.

This sequence joins TRBV7-8 and TRBJ1-1; D may be TRBD1 (6 bases). The CDR3 loop spans 12 amino acids. The germline gives CDR1 SGHVS, CDR2 FQNEAQ. V was pared by 4 bases and J by 7 bases, with 10 bases between. CDR3 DNA: TGTGCCAGCAGCTCAGGGGTTGGTGAAGCTTTCTTT. It encodes CASSSGVGEAFF.

The DNA of the CDR3 is TGTGCCAGCAGTCCCCGAAACCCGGGTTCTTCTGGAAACACCATATATTTT. As protein: CASSPRNPGSSGNTIYF. V and J are TRBV6-6 and TRBJ1-3; the D is unclear. In germline, CDR1 is MNHNY, CDR2 SVGAGI (reference sequence). The CDR3 sequence is 17 residues long. V gave up 5 bases and J gave up 1 base, with 18 bases separating them.

This clone was recorded only once. This sequence joins TRBV5-1 and TRBJ2-5, with a weak D call TRBD1 (6 bases). Trimming took 4 bases from V and 5 from J, leaving 18 bases between them. CDR1 and CDR2 from the germline V gene are SGHRS and YFSETQ. CDR3 size: 15 residues. Here the CDR3 reads CASSTDSQRGETQYF. The DNA for the CDR3 is TGCGCCAGCAGCACCGACAGTCAAAGGGGGGAGACCCAGTACTTC.

This clone was observed a single time. The chain links TRBV18 to TRBJ1-2, with 10 bases that match TRBD1. The CDR3 has 17 amino acids. V was pared by 0 bases and J by 3 bases, with 7 bases of the junction left unmatched. Germline values: CDR1 KGHSH, CDR2 LQKENI. The CDR3 DNA reads as TGTGCCAGCTCACCACCCGGGACAGGGGTAGTAGACTATGGCTACACCTTC. Translating gives CASSPPGTGVVDYGYTF.

The rearrangement uses TRBV28 and TRBJ2-1, with 14 bases lining up with TRBD2. This CDR3 has 15 residues. The V and J ends lost 8 bases and 8 bases, in that order; junction bases with no gene match: 8. CDR1 and CDR2 (germline): MDHEN, SYDVKM. The CDR3: CASATSGRAVDEQFF. The CDR3 nucleotides are TGTGCCAGCGCGACTAGCGGGAGGGCCGTGGATGAGCAGTTCTTC.

This chain joins TRBV28 and TRBJ2-7, with a tentative D call TRBD1 (5 bases). From germline, CDR1 is MDHEN and CDR2 SYDVKM. The CDR3 loop spans 16 amino acids. Trimming removed 5 bases at V and 0 bases at J, with 17 bases between. For the CDR3, the DNA is TGTGCCAGCAGTCCAGAGCCAGGGTATAGCTCCTACGAGCAGTACTTC. Translation: CASSPEPGYSSYEQYF.

This rearrangement joins TRBV28 to TRBJ1-3; TRBD1 is a possible D gene (5 bases). The CDR3 is 16 amino acids. V dropped 4 bases and J dropped 3 bases, with 16 bases sitting between them. Germline-derived CDR1 and CDR2 are MDHEN and SYDVKM. Here the CDR3 DNA reads TGTGCCAGCAGTTCATGGGGCAGCCTCCTTGGAAACACCATATATTTT. It encodes CASSSWGSLLGNTIYF. The whole variable domain, remainder taken from reference TRBV28 and TRBJ1-3, is DVKVTQSSRYLVKRTGEKVFLECVQDMDHENMFWYRQDPGLGLRLIYFSYDVKMKEKGDIPEGYSVSREKKERFSLILESASTNQTSMYLCASSSWGSLLGNTIYFGEGSWLTVV.

The chain joins TRBV28 to TRBJ2-3; TRBD2 agrees at 12 bases. Looked up from germline, CDR1 is MDHEN and CDR2 is SYDVKM. V lost 4 bases to trimming and J lost 1 base; unmatched junction nucleotides: 6. This CDR3 is built from 17 residues. CDR3 loop: CASSSPSGREGTDTQYF. CDR3 sequence (DNA): TGTGCCAGCAGTTCGCCTAGCGGGAGGGAAGGCACAGATACGCAGTATTTT.

The chain joins TRBV19 to TRBJ1-1, with TRBD1 matching 8 bases. V lost 4 bases, J lost 6 bases, and 7 bases stayed unmatched. The CDR3 spans 14 residues. Germline assignment: CDR1 LNHDA and CDR2 SQIVND (reference sequence). The CDR3 DNA sequence: TGTGCCAGTAGTACCAGGGACAGGCTCGCTGAAGCTTTCTTT. The encoded protein is CASSTRDRLAEAFF.

The V and J genes are TRBV2 and TRBJ1-5, with D maybe TRBD1 (5 bases). The CDR3 sequence is 14 residues long. The germline CDR1 and CDR2 sequences are SNHLY and FYNNEI. With 3 bases removed from V and 6 bases from J, the gap between germline ends came to 12 bases. The DNA for the CDR3 is TGTGCCAGCAGTGACGGGCAGGGTGCTCAGCCCCAGCATTTT. It specifies CASSDGQGAQPQHF.

This clone turned up a few times. The chain is built from TRBV28 and TRBJ2-7; 8 positions match TRBD2. Per the germline V gene, CDR1 is MDHEN and CDR2 is SYDVKM. Unmatched junction bases numbered 10, after V lost 5 bases and J lost 7 bases. CDR3 length equals 14 residues. The CDR3 bases are TGTGCCAGCAGTCCTCGACTAGCGCCTGTAGAGCAGTACTTC. Translating gives CASSPRLAPVEQYF.

The chain couples TRBV11-2 to TRBJ2-5; D might be TRBD2 (6 bases). The V end was cut by 5 bases, the J end by 0 bases, with 10 bases between. Germline CDR1 and CDR2: SGHAT and FQNNGV. This CDR3 is 14 amino acids long. The CDR3, as DNA: TGTGCCAGCAGCGTCCGACTAGACCAAGAGACCCAGTACTTC. Its translation: CASSVRLDQETQYF.

The chain uses TRBV6-4 and TRBJ1-2; 7 bases line up with TRBD1. Germline loops: CDR1 MRHNA, CDR2 SNTAGT. The CDR3 consists of 13 residues. The V segment lost 6 bases and the J segment 8 bases; nucleotides outside the gene matches: 9. CDR3 protein: CASSEDRLGGYTF. CDR3 sequence (DNA): TGTGCCAGCAGCGAGGACAGGTTAGGCGGCTACACCTTC.

V usage is TRBV7-3 and J usage is TRBJ2-7; D is possibly TRBD1 (5 bases). V was cut by 5 bases and J by 4 bases, with 15 bases left in between. Germline V lookup: CDR1 SGHTA, CDR2 FQGTGA. This CDR3 region has 14 residues. The DNA for the CDR3 is TGTGCCAGCAGCCTCTCGAGTGGGGCGTACGAGCAGTACTTC. Protein: CASSLSSGAYEQYF. Variable domain in full (rest from reference TRBV7-3 and TRBJ2-7): GAGVSQTPSNKVTEKGKYVELRCDPISGHTALYWYRQSLGQGPEFLIYFQGTGAADDSGLPNDRFFAVRPEGSVSTLKIQRTERGDSAVYLCASSLSSGAYEQYFGPGTRLTVT.

The V gene is TRBV6-5, the J gene TRBJ1-2; D is possibly TRBD1 (5 bases). The CDR3 sequence is 13 residues long. Germline CDR1 and CDR2: MNHEY and SVGAGI. V lost 8 bases to trimming and J lost 4 bases, with 14 bases between them. The CDR3 nucleotides read TGTGCCAGCGGATCGACAGCCCCCTATGGCTACACCTTC. Encoded protein: CASGSTAPYGYTF.

CDR3 sequence (DNA): TGTGCCAGCAGCCTACTGGGAGGGACGAACACCGGGGAGCTGTTTTTT. Protein product: CASSLLGGTNTGELFF. The V call is TRBV7-3, the J call TRBJ2-2; TRBD2 aligns across 7 bases. Germline CDR1 reads SGHTA; CDR2 reads FQGTGA. The trim removed 5 bases at V and 0 bases at J, leaving 6 bases unmatched. The CDR3 runs to 16 residues.